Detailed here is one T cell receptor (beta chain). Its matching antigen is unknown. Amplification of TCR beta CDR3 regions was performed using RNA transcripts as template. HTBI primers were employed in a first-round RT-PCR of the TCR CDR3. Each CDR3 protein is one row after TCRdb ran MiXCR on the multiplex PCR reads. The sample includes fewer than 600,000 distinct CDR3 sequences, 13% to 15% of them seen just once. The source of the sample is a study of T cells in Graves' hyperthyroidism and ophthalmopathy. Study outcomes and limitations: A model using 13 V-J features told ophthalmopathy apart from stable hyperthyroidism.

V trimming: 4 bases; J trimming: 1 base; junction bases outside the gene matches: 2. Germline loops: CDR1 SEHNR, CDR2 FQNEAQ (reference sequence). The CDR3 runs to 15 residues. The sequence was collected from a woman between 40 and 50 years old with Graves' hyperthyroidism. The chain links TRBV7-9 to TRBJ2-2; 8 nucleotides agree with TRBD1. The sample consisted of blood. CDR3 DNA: TGTGCCAGCAGCTCGGACAGGGAGAACACCGGGGAGCTGTTTTTT. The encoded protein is CASSSDRENTGELFF. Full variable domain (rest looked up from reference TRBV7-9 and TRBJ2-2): DTGVSQNPRHKITKRGQNVTFRCDPISEHNRLYWYRQTLGQGPEFLTYFQNEAQLEKSRLLSDRFSAERPKGSFSTLEIQRTEQGDSAMYLCASSSDRENTGELFFGEGSRLTVL.